These 32 T cell receptor beta chains were sequenced from one sample in a study of blood T cell repertoires in COVID-19. Profiling relied on immunoSEQ multiplex PCR, and the TCRdb table lists in-frame clones only, not all of them. The repertoire holds around 300,000 clones, with about 90% as singletons. The sample was PBMCs or T cells enriched from blood (not recorded which). These receptors were taken from a woman in her 30s who had recovered from COVID-19.

This chain connects TRBV6-5 to TRBJ1-2; TRBD1 matches at 7 bases. Germline V gives CDR1 MNHEY, CDR2 SVGAGI. J gave up 8 bases and V 6 bases, and 12 bases lay outside the gene matches. The CDR3 is made up of 14 amino acids. DNA of the CDR3: TGTGCCAGCAGCTGGACAGGTTCTAGGGAGGGCTACACCTTC. Amino acid sequence: CASSWTGSREGYTF.

This CDR3 is CASSQTGMNTEAFF. Written as DNA, the CDR3 is TGTGCCAGCAGCCAAACAGGAATGAACACTGAAGCTTTCTTT. The genes are TRBV3-1 (or the pseudogene TRBV3-2) and TRBJ1-1, with D maybe TRBD1 (5 bases). The CDR3 covers 14 residues. V was clipped by 2 bases and J by 0 bases, with 7 bases between them. CDR1 and CDR2 (germline): LGHDT, YNNKEL (reference sequence).

Points on this clone: The same CDR3 is also encoded by other DNA sequences in this sample. The rearrangement uses TRBV2 and TRBJ1-4; TRBD1 matches 8 bases. The CDR3 runs to 14 residues. Germline values: CDR1 SNHLY, CDR2 FYNNEI. V gave up 1 base and J gave up 6 bases; unmatched junction bases: 1. Here the CDR3 reads CASSEGQGYEKLFF. CDR3 in DNA: TGTGCCAGCAGTGAAGGACAGGGGTATGAAAAACTGTTTTTT. Complete variable domain (other parts from reference TRBV2 and TRBJ1-4): EPEVTQTPSHQVTQMGQEVILRCVPISNHLYFYWYRQILGQKVEFLVSFYNNEISEKSEIFDDQFSVERPDGSNFTLKIRSTKLEDSAMYFCASSEGQGYEKLFFGSGTQLSVL.

The chain couples TRBV2 to TRBJ1-1; D is possibly TRBD1 (5 bases). The germline V gene encodes CDR1 SNHLY and CDR2 FYNNEI. V lost 6 bases and J lost 8, with 16 bases in between. CDR3 length: 13 residues. The CDR3 sequence: CASRISAGEEAFF. The CDR3 DNA reads as TGTGCCAGCAGAATAAGTGCGGGGGAGGAAGCTTTCTTT.

The chain couples TRBV4-3 to TRBJ2-2, with D possibly matching TRBD2 (7 bases). CDR1 LGHNA and CDR2 YSLEER come from the germline V gene. The CDR3 consists of 14 residues. V shed 0 bases and J shed 6 bases, with 8 bases lying between them. This CDR3 is CASSQDGGPGELFF. The CDR3 DNA follows: TGCGCCAGCAGCCAAGACGGGGGGCCCGGGGAGCTGTTTTTT.

J is TRBJ2-7 and V is TRBV7-2; tentatively, D is TRBD1 (6 bases). V lost 3 bases and J 3 bases, leaving 15 bases between the germline ends. From germline, CDR1 is SGHTA and CDR2 FQGNSA. This CDR3 comprises 15 residues. The CDR3: CASSFSPVTGYEQYF. Written as DNA, the CDR3 is TGTGCCAGCAGCTTCAGCCCGGTGACAGGCTACGAGCAGTACTTC.

The rearrangement uses TRBV12-3 or TRBV12-4 and TRBJ1-1; 9 nucleotides line up with TRBD1. The CDR3 spans 10 residues. J gave up 11 bases and V 8 bases, and 3 bases lay outside the gene matches. Written as DNA, the CDR3 is TGTGCCAGCGGAGACAGGGGGGCTTTCTTT. This translates into CASGDRGAFF.

J is TRBJ2-1 and V is TRBV11-2; D not certain. The V gene lost 5 bases and the J gene lost 0 bases, with 8 bases spanning the gap. The V gene's germline CDR1 is SGHAT and CDR2 FQNNGV. CDR3 length: 14 amino acids. Here the CDR3 reads CASSRLTSYNEQFF. CDR3 sequence (DNA): TGTGCCAGCAGCCGACTGACCTCCTACAATGAGCAGTTCTTC.

The chain carries TRBV3-1 (or the pseudogene TRBV3-2) and TRBJ1-3; D not resolved. V lost 3 bases and J 4 bases, leaving 7 bases between the germline ends. Per germline, CDR1 LGHDT and CDR2 YNNKEL (reference sequence). This CDR3 has 13 amino acids. The chain's CDR3 is CASSQTQGNTIYF. The CDR3 DNA sequence: TGTGCCAGCAGCCAGACACAGGGAAACACCATATATTTT.

The chain recombines TRBV11-1 with TRBJ2-1, with D possibly matching TRBD1 (6 bases). From germline, CDR1 is SGHAT and CDR2 FQDESV (reference sequence). The CDR3 covers 14 residues. The V gene lost 3 bases and the J gene lost 2 bases, with 8 bases spanning the gap. DNA for the CDR3: TGTGCCAGCAGCTTTGGGGACACCTACAATGAGCAGTTCTTC. It encodes CASSFGDTYNEQFF.

The CDR3 sequence: CASSLQGGTGAYEQYF. Written as DNA, the CDR3 is TGCGCCAGCAGCTTGCAAGGGGGGACAGGGGCCTACGAGCAGTACTTC. V gene TRBV5-1 combines with J gene TRBJ2-7; 10 bases are a match to TRBD1. The CDR3 is 16 amino acids. The V gene end was trimmed by 1 base and the J gene end by 2 bases; junction bases not matched to a gene: 6. CDR1 SGHRS and CDR2 YFSETQ come from the germline V gene.

This clone was observed once. This chain joins TRBV5-6 and TRBJ1-6; 8 bases agree with TRBD1. V lost 2 bases, J lost 10 bases, and 8 bases stayed unmatched. The CDR3 sequence is 15 residues long. CDR1 and CDR2 (germline): SGHDT, YYEEEE. In DNA, the CDR3 is TGTGCCAGCAGCTTTCTGACAGGGGATGGGTCACCCCTCCACTTT. It encodes CASSFLTGDGSPLHF.

The rearrangement uses TRBV6-5 and TRBJ1-5, with no clear D. This CDR3 has 15 amino acids. Trimming took off 2 bases at V and 2 bases at J, with 10 bases between the two ends. The germline V gene has CDR1 MNHEY and CDR2 SVGAGI. CDR3: CASSYRGAGNQPQHF. CDR3 in DNA: TGTGCCAGCAGTTACCGGGGTGCGGGCAATCAGCCCCAGCATTTT.

Turning to this clone: This clone may be a read error of a much larger clone one base away. The chain has TRBV18 and TRBJ2-3; D ambiguous. Germline values: CDR1 KGHSH, CDR2 LQKENI. The CDR3 consists of 11 residues. V was cut by 6 bases and J by 2 bases, with 3 bases left in between. The CDR3 DNA reads as TGTGCCAGCTCCTCCACAGATACGCAGTATTTT. Amino acids: CASSSTDTQYF. The full variable domain, its missing parts supplied by reference TRBV18 and TRBJ2-3, is NAGVMQNPRHLVRRRGQEARLRCSPMKGHSHVYWYRQLPEEGLKFMVYLQKENIIDESGMPKERFSAEFPKEGPSILRIQQVVRGDSAAYFCASSSTDTQYFGPGTRLTVL.

The chain is built from TRBV29-1 and TRBJ1-1, with D possibly being TRBD1 (6 bases). Germline CDR1 reads SQVTM; CDR2 reads ANQGSEA. Trimming took off 7 bases at V and 4 bases at J, with 13 bases between the two ends. The CDR3 contains 12 residues. The DNA for the CDR3 is TGCAGCGGCGGACAGTTAGGCACTGAAGCTTTCTTT. This translates into CSGGQLGTEAFF. Variable domain in full (rest from reference TRBV29-1 and TRBJ1-1): SAVISQKPSRDICQRGTSLTIQCQVDSQVTMMFWYRQQPGQSLTLIATANQGSEATYESGFVIDKFPISRPNLTFSTLTVSNMSPEDSSIYLCSGGQLGTEAFFGQGTRLTVV.

This clone has just a few counts. This chain joins TRBV24-1 and TRBJ1-1; 9 bases match TRBD1. The CDR3 has 15 residues. The germline V gene has CDR1 KGHDR and CDR2 SFDVKD. The V gene end was trimmed by 2 bases and the J gene end by 6 bases; junction bases not matched to a gene: 6. The CDR3 region has the DNA TGTGCCACCAGTGATTCCCGACAGGGGGAGGCTGAAGCTTTCTTT. Protein sequence: CATSDSRQGEAEAFF.

The V call is TRBV27, the J call TRBJ1-1; 7 bases are a match to TRBD1. Germline values: CDR1 MNHEY, CDR2 SMNVEV (reference sequence). With V trimmed by 2 bases and J by 5 bases, 5 bases remained unmatched. The CDR3 covers 14 residues. The CDR3 reads CASSLSTGETEAFF. The CDR3 coding sequence is TGTGCCAGCAGTTTAAGTACAGGGGAGACTGAAGCTTTCTTT.

This clone appeared a single time. The chain recombines TRBV27 with TRBJ1-2; D perhaps matches TRBD1 (6 bases). The V end was cut by 6 bases, the J end by 6 bases, with 23 bases between. The CDR3 extends over 16 amino acids. Germline assignment: CDR1 MNHEY and CDR2 SMNVEV (reference sequence). CDR3: CASSATGNFKEDGYTF. Here the CDR3 DNA reads TGTGCCAGCAGCGCCACAGGGAATTTTAAAGAAGATGGCTACACCTTC.

V and J are TRBV2 and TRBJ2-1, with 9 bases identical to TRBD2. V shed 4 bases, J shed 2 bases, and the junction held 3 bases outside the gene matches. CDR1 is SNHLY and CDR2 is FYNNEI in the germline V gene. This CDR3 region has 15 residues. CDR3 in amino acids: CASSVSGGTYNEQFF. DNA of the CDR3: TGTGCCAGCAGTGTTAGCGGGGGCACCTACAATGAGCAGTTCTTC.

The V gene is TRBV9, the J gene TRBJ2-5, with D uncertain. Germline assignment: CDR1 SGDLS and CDR2 YYNGEE. There are 14 residues in the CDR3. Trimming pared 0 bases from V and 2 bases from J, leaving 8 bases between. CDR3 in amino acids: CASSVASQQETQYF. The CDR3 DNA sequence: TGTGCCAGCAGCGTAGCAAGTCAGCAAGAGACCCAGTACTTC. Full variable domain (missing parts from reference TRBV9 and TRBJ2-5): DSGVTQTPKHLITATGQRVTLRCSPRSGDLSVYWYQQSLDQGLQFLIQYYNGEERAKGNILERFSAQQFPDLHSELNLSSLELGDSALYFCASSVASQQETQYFGPGTRLLVL.

The chain carries TRBV7-9 and TRBJ1-3; D is perhaps TRBD1 (6 bases). Deletions cut 4 bases from V and 2 bases from J, with 15 bases between. This CDR3 comprises 16 residues. Germline CDR1 reads SEHNR; CDR2 reads FQNEAQ (reference sequence). CDR3 sequence (DNA): TGTGCCAGCAGCTCGGTGGGGAGGGGGACTGGAAACACCATATATTTT. Translation: CASSSVGRGTGNTIYF. Full variable domain (outside the CDR3, taken from reference TRBV7-9 and TRBJ1-3): DTGVSQNPRHKITKRGQNVTFRCDPISEHNRLYWYRQTLGQGPEFLTYFQNEAQLEKSRLLSDRFSAERPKGSFSTLEIQRTEQGDSAMYLCASSSVGRGTGNTIYFGEGSWLTVV.

The chain recombines TRBV9 with TRBJ1-1; D gene ambiguous. Germline loops: CDR1 SGDLS, CDR2 YYNGEE. The CDR3 sequence is 14 residues long. V lost 3 bases to trimming and J lost 2 bases, with 11 bases between them. CDR3 region: CASSAGHRNTEAFF. The DNA of the CDR3 is TGTGCCAGCAGCGCTGGCCACCGCAACACTGAAGCTTTCTTT.

CDR3 in amino acids: CASRETKQGPRNQPQHF. The DNA for the CDR3 is TGTGCCAGCAGGGAGACCAAACAGGGGCCGCGCAATCAGCCCCAGCATTTT. V usage is TRBV28 and J usage is TRBJ1-5; the match to TRBD1 covers 7 bases. V lost 6 bases and J lost 2; bases outside the gene matches: 13. The CDR3 has 17 residues. CDR1 is MDHEN, CDR2 SYDVKM, per germline.

The chain uses TRBV11-2 and TRBJ2-7, with TRBD1 matching 9 bases. This CDR3 contains 17 residues. V trimming: 5 bases; J trimming: 1 base; junction bases outside the gene matches: 12. Germline CDR1 and CDR2: SGHAT and FQNNGV. CDR3 DNA: TGTGCCAGCAGCCCCGTTGGCGGGACAGGGTCTTCCTACGAGCAGTACTTC. It encodes CASSPVGGTGSSYEQYF.

The chain carries TRBV9 and TRBJ2-2, with 8 bases fitting TRBD2. Germline V gives CDR1 SGDLS, CDR2 YYNGEE. V lost 0 bases, J lost 0 bases, and 1 base stayed unmatched. The CDR3 runs to 16 residues. The CDR3 DNA follows: TGTGCCAGCAGCGTAGTGGGACTAGCGAACACCGGGGAGCTGTTTTTT. Translation gives CASSVVGLANTGELFF. Drawing the rest from reference TRBV9 and TRBJ2-2, the complete variable domain is DSGVTQTPKHLITATGQRVTLRCSPRSGDLSVYWYQQSLDQGLQFLIQYYNGEERAKGNILERFSAQQFPDLHSELNLSSLELGDSALYFCASSVVGLANTGELFFGEGSRLTVL.

The J gene is TRBJ1-3, the V gene TRBV11-2, with D maybe TRBD1 (6 bases). The CDR3 is 15 residues long. Germline V gene data show CDR1 as SGHAT and CDR2 as FQNNGV. The V end was cut by 3 bases, the J end by 0 bases, with 9 bases between. This chain's CDR3 is CASSFTGFSGNTIYF. Here the CDR3 DNA reads TGTGCCAGCAGCTTCACAGGGTTCTCTGGAAACACCATATATTTT. The complete variable domain, with remaining parts taken from reference TRBV11-2 and TRBJ1-3, reads EAGVAQSPRYKIIEKRQSVAFWCNPISGHATLYWYQQILGQGPKLLIQFQNNGVVDDSQLPKDRFSAERLKGVDSTLKIQPAKLEDSAVYLCASSFTGFSGNTIYFGEGSWLTVV.

This clone was seen ten or more times. The rearrangement joins TRBV6-1 to TRBJ2-7; 11 positions match TRBD2. The CDR3 spans 15 residues. V was clipped by 2 bases and J by 2 bases; unmatched bases: 2. From germline, CDR1 is MNHNS and CDR2 SASEGT. The CDR3 DNA reads as TGTGCCAGCAGTGAAACTAGCGGGGGCCCCTACGAGCAGTACTTC. Translation gives CASSETSGGPYEQYF.

This clone was observed once. This sequence joins TRBV5-1 and TRBJ2-1; 12 bases agree with TRBD2. V lost 4 bases to trimming and J lost 4 bases; unmatched junction nucleotides: 6. This CDR3 comprises 16 residues. Germline CDR1 reads SGHRS; CDR2 reads YFSETQ. This chain's CDR3 is CASSPSGGAMYNEQFF. The CDR3 nucleotides read TGCGCCAGCAGCCCTAGCGGGGGGGCCATGTACAATGAGCAGTTCTTC. The whole variable domain, filled in from reference TRBV5-1 and TRBJ2-1, reads KAGVTQTPRYLIKTRGQQVTLSCSPISGHRSVSWYQQTPGQGLQFLFEYFSETQRNKGNFPGRFSGRQFSNSRSEMNVSTLELGDSALYLCASSPSGGAMYNEQFFGPGTRLTVL.

The chain uses TRBV28 and TRBJ1-2; D is perhaps TRBD1 (5 bases). In germline, CDR1 is MDHEN, CDR2 SYDVKM. V was trimmed by 7 bases and J by 0 bases, leaving 12 bases between them. The CDR3 loop spans 14 amino acids. The CDR3 bases are TGTGCCAGCAATAGGGGCAGTTCTAACTATGGCTACACCTTC. This codes for CASNRGSSNYGYTF.

J is TRBJ2-1 and V is TRBV11-2; 8 bases are a match to TRBD2. V was pared by 4 bases and J by 6 bases, with 17 bases of the junction left unmatched. This CDR3 contains 18 residues. The V gene's germline CDR1 is SGHAT and CDR2 FQNNGV. CDR3 nucleotide sequence: TGTGCCAGCAGCTCCTGGGGCGGTAGCGGGGTAGCAATCAATGAGCAGTTCTTC. Its translation: CASSSWGGSGVAINEQFF.

This clone was seen ten or more times. CDR3 DNA: TGTGCCAGCAGCTTAGGGACAGCGGTGAATGAAAAACTGTTTTTT. Residues: CASSLGTAVNEKLFF. The chain recombines TRBV7-6 with TRBJ1-4; the D gene is possibly TRBD1 (6 bases). The CDR3 length is 15 residues. The V end lost 1 base, the J end lost 5 bases, and 11 bases lay between the germline ends. Looked up from germline, CDR1 is SGHVS and CDR2 is FNYEAQ.

The CDR3 protein is CSASRFSGGPYQETQYF. The CDR3 DNA follows: TGCAGTGCTAGTAGATTTAGCGGGGGGCCGTACCAAGAGACCCAGTACTTC. The chain joins TRBV20-1 to TRBJ2-5, with 10 bases matching TRBD2. The germline gives CDR1 DFQATT, CDR2 SNEGSKA (reference sequence). The CDR3 totals 17 residues. The V and J ends lost 3 bases and 0 bases, in that order; junction bases with no gene match: 10.